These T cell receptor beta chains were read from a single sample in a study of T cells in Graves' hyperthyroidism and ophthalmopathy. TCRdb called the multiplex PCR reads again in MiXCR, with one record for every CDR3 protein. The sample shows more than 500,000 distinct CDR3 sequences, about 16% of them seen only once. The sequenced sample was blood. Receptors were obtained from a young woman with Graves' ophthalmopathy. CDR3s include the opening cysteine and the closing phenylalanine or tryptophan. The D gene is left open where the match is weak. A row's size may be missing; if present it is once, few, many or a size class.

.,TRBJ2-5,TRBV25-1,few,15,CASSEPRTELETQYF,TGTGCCAGCAGTGAACCGAGGACAGAACTAGAGACCCAGTACTTC
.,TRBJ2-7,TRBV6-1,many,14,CASSRTDEFYEQYF,TGTGCCAGCAGCAGGACGGACGAATTCTACGAGCAGTACTTC
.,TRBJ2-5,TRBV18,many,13,CASSPYREKTQYF,TGTGCCAGCTCACCCTATCGCGAAAAGACCCAGTACTTC
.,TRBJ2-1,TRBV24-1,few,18,CATSDPNPWTESYNEQFF,TGTGCCACCAGTGACCCCAACCCCTGGACAGAGAGCTACAATGAGCAGTTCTTC
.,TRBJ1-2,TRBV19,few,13,CASGTPTNYGYTF,TGTGCCAGCGGGACACCAACTAACTATGGCTACACCTTC
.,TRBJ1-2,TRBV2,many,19,CASSEAGYRVERRGSGYTF,TGTGCCAGCAGTGAAGCGGGGTACAGGGTCGAGAGGCGGGGTAGTGGCTACACCTTC
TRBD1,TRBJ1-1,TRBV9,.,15,CASSTDGQGGTEAFF,TGTGCCAGCAGCACCGATGGGCAGGGGGGTACTGAAGCTTTCTTT
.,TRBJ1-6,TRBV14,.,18,CASSQDRDRGLTNSPLHF,TGTGCCAGCAGCCAAGATAGGGATCGGGGATTAACGAATTCACCCCTCCACTTT
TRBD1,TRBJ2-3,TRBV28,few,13,CASGQGSTDTQYF,TGTGCCAGTGGACAGGGAAGCACAGATACGCAGTATTTT
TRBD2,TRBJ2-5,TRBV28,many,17,CASSPSGRAGSQETQYF,TGTGCCAGCAGTCCAAGCGGGAGGGCCGGATCCCAAGAGACCCAGTACTTC
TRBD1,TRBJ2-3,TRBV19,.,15,CASRLGGTRTDTQYF,TGTGCCAGTAGACTAGGGGGCACGCGCACAGATACGCAGTATTTT
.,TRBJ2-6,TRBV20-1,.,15,CSAMGRRAGANVLTF,TGCAGTGCCATGGGCCGGCGAGCTGGGGCCAACGTCCTGACTTTC
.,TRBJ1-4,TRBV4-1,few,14,CASSQVGGWEKLFF,TGCGCCAGCAGCCAAGTCGGAGGGTGGGAAAAACTGTTTTTT
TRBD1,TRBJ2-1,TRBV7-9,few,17,CASSSLNRGAAYNEQFF,TGTGCCAGCAGCTCCCTCAACAGGGGGGCGGCCTACAATGAGCAGTTCTTC
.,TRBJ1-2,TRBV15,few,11,CATSRDQDYTF,TGTGCCACCAGCAGAGATCAGGACTACACCTTC
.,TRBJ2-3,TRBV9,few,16,CASSPLSSPSTDTQYF,TGTGCCAGCAGCCCCCTCAGCAGCCCTAGCACAGATACGCAGTATTTT
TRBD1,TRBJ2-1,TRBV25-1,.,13,CASSEPGGNEQFF,TGTGCCAGCAGTGAACCAGGGGGCAATGAGCAGTTCTTC
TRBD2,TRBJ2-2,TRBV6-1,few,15,CASQRLAGNTGELFF,TGTGCCAGCCAACGACTAGCGGGAAACACCGGGGAGCTGTTTTTT
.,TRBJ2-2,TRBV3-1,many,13,CASSQGTGGELFF,TGTGCCAGCAGCCAAGGAACAGGGGGGGAGCTGTTTTTT
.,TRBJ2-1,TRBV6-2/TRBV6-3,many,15,CASSYQGRGYNEQFF,TGTGCCAGCAGTTACCAGGGAAGGGGCTACAATGAGCAGTTCTTC
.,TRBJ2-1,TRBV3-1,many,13,CASSHLKAGEQFF,TGTGCCAGCAGCCATCTCAAAGCGGGCGAGCAGTTCTTC
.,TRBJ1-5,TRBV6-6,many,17,CASSYTPGRVSNQPQHF,TGTGCCAGCAGTTACACACCGGGCAGGGTTAGCAATCAGCCCCAGCATTTT
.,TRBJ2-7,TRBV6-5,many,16,CASSYSTGHPTYEQYF,TGTGCCAGCAGTTACTCAACGGGACACCCTACCTACGAGCAGTACTTC
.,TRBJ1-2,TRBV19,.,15,CASSEDSAANYGYTF,TGTGCCAGTAGTGAAGACAGCGCAGCTAACTATGGCTACACCTTC